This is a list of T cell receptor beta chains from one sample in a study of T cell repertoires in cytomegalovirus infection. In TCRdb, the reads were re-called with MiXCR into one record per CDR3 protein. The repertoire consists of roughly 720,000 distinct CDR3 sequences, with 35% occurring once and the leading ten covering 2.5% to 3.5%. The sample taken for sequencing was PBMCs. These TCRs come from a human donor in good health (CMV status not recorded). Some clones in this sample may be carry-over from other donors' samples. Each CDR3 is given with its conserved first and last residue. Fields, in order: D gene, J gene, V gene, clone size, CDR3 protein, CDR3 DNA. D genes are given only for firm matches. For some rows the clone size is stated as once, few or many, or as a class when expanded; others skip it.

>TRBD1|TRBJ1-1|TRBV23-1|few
CASSQSSAGGVNTEAFF
TGCGCCAGCAGTCAATCATCCGCAGGGGGCGTGAACACTGAAGCTTTCTTT
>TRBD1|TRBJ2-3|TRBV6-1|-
CASRPDRENTDTQYF
TGTGCCAGCAGACCTGACAGGGAAAATACAGATACGCAGTATTTT
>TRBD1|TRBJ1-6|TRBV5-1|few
CASSWGQEDSPLHF
TGCGCCAGCAGCTGGGGACAGGAAGATTCACCCCTCCACTTT
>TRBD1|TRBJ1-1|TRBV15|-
CATSSRDRGGTEAFF
TGTGCCACCAGCAGTAGGGACAGGGGGGGCACTGAAGCTTTCTTT
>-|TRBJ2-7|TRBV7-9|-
CASSLEGGASYEQYF
TGTGCCAGCAGCTTAGAGGGGGGGGCCTCCTACGAGCAGTACTTC
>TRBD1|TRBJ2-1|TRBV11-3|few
CASSLDLDRAGEQFF
TGTGCCAGCAGCTTAGATTTGGACAGGGCAGGGGAGCAGTTCTTC
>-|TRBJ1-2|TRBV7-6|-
CASSLTRTHYGYTF
TGTGCTAGCAGCTTAACCCGAACCCACTATGGCTACACCTTC
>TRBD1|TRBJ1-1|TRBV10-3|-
CAISLQGSNAEAFF
TGTGCCATCAGTCTACAGGGGTCCAACGCTGAAGCTTTCTTT
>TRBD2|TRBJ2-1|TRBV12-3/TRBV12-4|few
CASSLRRLAGSSYNEQFF
TGTGCCAGCAGTTTACGCAGACTAGCGGGGAGCTCCTACAATGAGCAGTTCTTC
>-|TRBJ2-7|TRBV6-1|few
CASSRTGGRYEQYF
TGTGCCAGCAGCAGGACCGGGGGACGGTACGAGCAGTACTTC
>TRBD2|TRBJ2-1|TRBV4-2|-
CASSQGPSGSSRNEQFF
TGTGCCAGCAGCCAGGGGCCTAGCGGGAGTAGTAGAAATGAGCAGTTCTTC
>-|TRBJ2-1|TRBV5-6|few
CASSLEEQGYNEQFF
TGTGCCAGCAGCTTGGAGGAACAGGGTTACAATGAGCAGTTCTTC
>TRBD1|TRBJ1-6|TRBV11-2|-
CASSTLRTGGFNSPLHF
TGTGCCAGCAGCACCCTAAGGACAGGGGGCTTTAATTCACCCCTCCACTTT
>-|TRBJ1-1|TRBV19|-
CASSIGGGPEAFF
TGTGCCAGTAGTATAGGAGGAGGACCTGAAGCTTTCTTT
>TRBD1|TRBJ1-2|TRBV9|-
CASSPAGTGDGYTF
TGTGCCAGCAGCCCAGCCGGGACAGGGGATGGCTACACCTTC
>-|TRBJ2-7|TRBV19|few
CASSIRGNYEQYF
TGTGCCAGTAGTATCCGGGGAAACTACGAGCAGTACTTC
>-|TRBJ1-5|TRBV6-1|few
CASSVSNNQPQHF
TGTGCCAGCAGTGTCAGTAATAATCAGCCCCAGCATTTT
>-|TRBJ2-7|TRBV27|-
CASSPIWTNSYEQYF
TGTGCCAGCAGCCCAATCTGGACAAATTCCTACGAGCAGTACTTC
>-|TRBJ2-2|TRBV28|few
CASSSLQAVGPGELFF
TGTGCCAGCAGTTCGCTACAGGCCGTTGGCCCCGGGGAGCTGTTTTTT
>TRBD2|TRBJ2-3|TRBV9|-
CASSAASGGTDTQYF
TGTGCCAGCAGCGCCGCTAGCGGGGGCACAGATACGCAGTATTTT
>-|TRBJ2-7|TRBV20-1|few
CSARDHRDTSYEQYF
TGCAGTGCTAGAGATCATAGGGACACATCGTACGAGCAGTACTTC
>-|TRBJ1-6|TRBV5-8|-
CASSLVRDLGSPLHF
TGTGCCAGCAGCTTGGTCCGGGACTTAGGATCACCCCTCCACTTT
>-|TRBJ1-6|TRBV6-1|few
CASSEGFYNSPLHF
TGTGCCAGCAGTGAAGGGTTTTATAATTCACCCCTCCACTTT
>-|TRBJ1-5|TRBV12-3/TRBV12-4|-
CASSTTGRNNQPQHF
TGTGCCAGCAGTACCACCGGACGGAACAATCAGCCCCAGCATTTT